This T cell receptor (beta chain) was captured by sequencing in a study of Tregs in tolerant kidney transplant recipients. Overall study: CFSE-labeled recipient PBMCs were cultured approximately 6 days with irradiated graft donor PBMCs, then FACS-sorted. Points from the study as a whole: Expanding Tregs on activated donor B cells appeared to best identify donor-specific TCRbeta clones. The small number of patients limits these findings pending further validation.

Only in-frame clones appear in the TCRdb table, and some are missing; sequencing was by immunoSEQ multiplex PCR. The sample gives 8,000 to 9,500 clones, around 49% of which show up once; 5.4% is in the top ten. This clone is deemed medium-sized. Its cognate antigen is unknown. The CDR3 is made up of 16 amino acids. Germline V CDR1 and CDR2: KGHSH, LQKENI. Trimming removed 1 base at V and 7 bases at J, with 17 bases between. Source material: CD4+ T cells from blood cultured with allogeneic cells. This chain links TRBV18 with TRBJ1-5; no reliable D call. This TCR derives from a human donor in good health. CDR3 in DNA: TGTGCCAGCTCACCACTGAGAAATGGGGTGGGACAGCCCCAGCATTTT. Residues: CASSPLRNGVGQPQHF.